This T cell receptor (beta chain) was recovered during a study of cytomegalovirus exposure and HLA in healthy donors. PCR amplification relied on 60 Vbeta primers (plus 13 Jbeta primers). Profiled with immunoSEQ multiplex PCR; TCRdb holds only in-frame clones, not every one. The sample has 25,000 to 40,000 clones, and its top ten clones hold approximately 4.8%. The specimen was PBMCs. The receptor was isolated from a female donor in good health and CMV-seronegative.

CDR3 DNA: TGTGCCAGCCACAGCTTCTCTGGAAACACCATATATTTT. Translated, it gives CASHSFSGNTIYF. The chain combines TRBV6-1 with TRBJ1-3; no firm D call. CDR1 is MNHNS, CDR2 SASEGT, per germline. This CDR3 has 13 amino acids. Trimming stripped 8 bases from V and 0 bases from J, with 8 bases between.